The clone carrying this TCR beta chain has more than one count but fewer than ten. The antigen is unknown. In germline, CDR1 is MNHNS, CDR2 SASEGT. CDR3 length: 15 residues. J was trimmed by 7 bases and V by 4 bases; bases with no gene match: 10. The table came from immunoSEQ multiplex PCR; TCRdb's copy has only in-frame clones and leaves some out. The sample consists of just over 90,000 clones, roughly 92% of them appearing once. The sample is drawn from a study of OX40 agonist ivuxolimab in advanced cancers. Study-wide findings and caveats: Expanded clones tended on average to be more numerous among CD8+ T cells than CD4+. Clonal expansion by week 6 occurred in CD4+ and CD8+ blood T cells (at 0.1 to 3.0 mg/kg). The 0.1-3.0 mg/kg partial responders had among the lowest clonal expansion.

The receptor comes from an adult with an advanced solid tumor such as melanoma, head and neck, liver or kidney cancer. V usage is TRBV6-1 and J usage is TRBJ1-5, with 7 bases that match TRBD1. Sequenced here: CD4+ or CD8+ T cells sorted from blood, sampled in a trial of the OX40 agonist ivuxolimab. The CDR3 reads CASSGHRGQYQPQHF. As DNA, the CDR3 is TGTGCCAGCAGTGGCCACAGGGGACAATACCAGCCCCAGCATTTT.